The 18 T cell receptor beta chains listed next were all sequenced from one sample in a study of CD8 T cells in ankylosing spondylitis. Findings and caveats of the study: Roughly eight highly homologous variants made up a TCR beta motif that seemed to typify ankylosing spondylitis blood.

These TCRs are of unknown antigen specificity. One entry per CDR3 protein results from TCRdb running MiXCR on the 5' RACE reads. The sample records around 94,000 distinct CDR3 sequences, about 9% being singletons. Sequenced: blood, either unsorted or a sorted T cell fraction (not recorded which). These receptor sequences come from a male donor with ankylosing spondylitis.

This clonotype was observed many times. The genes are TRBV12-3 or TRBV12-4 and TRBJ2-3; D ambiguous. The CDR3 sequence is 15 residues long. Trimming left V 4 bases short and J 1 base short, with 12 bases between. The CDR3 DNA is TGTGCCAGCAGTTGGGCCGTGTCGGGCACAGATACGCAGTATTTT. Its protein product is CASSWAVSGTDTQYF.

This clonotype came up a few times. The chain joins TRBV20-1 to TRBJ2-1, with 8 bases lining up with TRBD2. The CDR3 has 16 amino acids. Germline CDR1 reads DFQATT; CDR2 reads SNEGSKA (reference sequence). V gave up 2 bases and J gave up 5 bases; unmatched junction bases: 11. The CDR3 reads CSARRKREIINNEQFF. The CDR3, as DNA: TGCAGTGCTAGAAGAAAGCGGGAGATAATTAACAATGAGCAGTTCTTC.

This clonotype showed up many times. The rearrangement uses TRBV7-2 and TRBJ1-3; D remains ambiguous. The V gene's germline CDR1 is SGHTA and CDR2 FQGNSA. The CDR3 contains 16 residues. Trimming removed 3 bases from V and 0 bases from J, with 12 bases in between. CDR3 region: CASSFLDGISGNTIYF. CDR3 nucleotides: TGTGCCAGCAGCTTCCTGGACGGGATCTCTGGAAACACCATATATTTT. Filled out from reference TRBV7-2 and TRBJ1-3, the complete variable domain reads GAGVSQSPSNKVTEKGKDVELRCDPISGHTALYWYRQSLGQGLEFLIYFQGNSAPDKSGLPSDRFSAERTGGSVSTLTIQRTQQEDSAVYLCASSFLDGISGNTIYFGEGSWLTVV.

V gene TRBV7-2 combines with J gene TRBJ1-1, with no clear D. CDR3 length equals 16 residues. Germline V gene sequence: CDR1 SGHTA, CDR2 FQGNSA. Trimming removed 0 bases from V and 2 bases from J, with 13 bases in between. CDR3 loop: CASSLASYRLNTEAFF. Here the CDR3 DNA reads TGTGCCAGCAGCTTAGCATCGTACAGACTAAACACTGAAGCTTTCTTT. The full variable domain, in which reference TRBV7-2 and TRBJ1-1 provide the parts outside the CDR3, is GAGVSQSPSNKVTEKGKDVELRCDPISGHTALYWYRQSLGQGLEFLIYFQGNSAPDKSGLPSDRFSAERTGGSVSTLTIQRTQQEDSAVYLCASSLASYRLNTEAFFGQGTRLTVV.

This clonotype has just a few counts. The CDR3 DNA follows: TGTGCCAGCAGCTTGGGGCACAGAGAGCTGTTTTTT. It codes for CASSLGHRELFF. The genes are TRBV7-9 and TRBJ2-2; maybe TRBD1 (5 bases). CDR1 and CDR2 from the germline V gene are SEHNR and FQNEAQ (reference sequence). CDR3 length: 12 amino acids. The V end lost 3 bases, the J end lost 11 bases, and 10 bases lay between the germline ends.

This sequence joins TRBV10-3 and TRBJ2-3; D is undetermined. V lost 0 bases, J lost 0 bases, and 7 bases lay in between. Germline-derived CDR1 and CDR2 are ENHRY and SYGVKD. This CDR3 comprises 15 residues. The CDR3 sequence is CAISESSSSTDTQYF. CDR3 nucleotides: TGTGCCATCAGTGAGTCAAGCTCGAGCACAGATACGCAGTATTTT.

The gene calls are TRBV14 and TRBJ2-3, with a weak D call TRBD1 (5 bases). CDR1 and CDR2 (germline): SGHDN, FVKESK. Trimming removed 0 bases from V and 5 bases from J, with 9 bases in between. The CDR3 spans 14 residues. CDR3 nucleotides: TGTGCCAGCAGCCAAGATTGGGGCGGAGATACGCAGTATTTT. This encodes CASSQDWGGDTQYF.

The chain's CDR3 is CASSLVGPPQYEQYF. CDR3 nucleotide sequence: TGTGCCAGCAGCTTGGTGGGCCCTCCCCAGTACGAGCAGTACTTC. This chain links TRBV7-8 with TRBJ2-7; D is uncertain. CDR1 SGHVS and CDR2 FQNEAQ come from the germline V gene. The CDR3 loop spans 15 amino acids. V lost 3 bases and J 4 bases, leaving 16 bases between the germline ends.

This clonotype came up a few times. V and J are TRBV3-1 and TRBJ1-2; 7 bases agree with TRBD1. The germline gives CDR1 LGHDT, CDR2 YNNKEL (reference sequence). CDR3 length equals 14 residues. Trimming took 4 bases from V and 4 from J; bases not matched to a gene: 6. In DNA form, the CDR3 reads TGTGCCAGCAGCCTAGCCGGGACAGCCTATGGCTACACCTTC. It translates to CASSLAGTAYGYTF.

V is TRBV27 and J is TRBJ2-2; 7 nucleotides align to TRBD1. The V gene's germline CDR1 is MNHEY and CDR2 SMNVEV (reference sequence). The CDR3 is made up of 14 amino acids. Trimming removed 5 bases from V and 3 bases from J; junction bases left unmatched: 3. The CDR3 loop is CASSIDRDTGELFF. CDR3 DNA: TGTGCCAGCAGTATCGACAGGGACACCGGGGAGCTGTTTTTT.

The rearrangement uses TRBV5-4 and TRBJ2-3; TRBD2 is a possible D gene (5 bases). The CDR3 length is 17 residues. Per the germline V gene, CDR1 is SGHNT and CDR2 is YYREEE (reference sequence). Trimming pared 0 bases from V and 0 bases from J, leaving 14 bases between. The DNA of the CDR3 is TGTGCCAGCAGCTTGGCTGGCAGGAGGACTAGCACAGATACGCAGTATTTT. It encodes CASSLAGRRTSTDTQYF.

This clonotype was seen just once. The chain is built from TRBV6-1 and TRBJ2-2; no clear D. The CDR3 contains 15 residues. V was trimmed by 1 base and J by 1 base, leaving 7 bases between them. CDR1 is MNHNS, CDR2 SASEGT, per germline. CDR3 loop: CASSEVRMNTGELFF. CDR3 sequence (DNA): TGTGCCAGCAGTGAAGTCCGGATGAACACCGGGGAGCTGTTTTTT.

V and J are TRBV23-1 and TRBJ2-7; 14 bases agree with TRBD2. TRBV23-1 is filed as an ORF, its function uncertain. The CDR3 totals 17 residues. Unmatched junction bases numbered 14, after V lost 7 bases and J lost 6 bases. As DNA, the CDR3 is TGCGCCAGCATCCACCTACAGACTAGCGGGAGGGCCGGCGAGCAGTACTTC. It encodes CASIHLQTSGRAGEQYF.

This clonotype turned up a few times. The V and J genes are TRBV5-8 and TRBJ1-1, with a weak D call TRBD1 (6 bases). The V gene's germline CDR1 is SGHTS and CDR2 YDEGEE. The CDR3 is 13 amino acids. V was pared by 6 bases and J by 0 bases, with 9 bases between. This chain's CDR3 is CASKQGLNTEAFF. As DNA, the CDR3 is TGTGCCAGCAAACAGGGCCTGAACACTGAAGCTTTCTTT.

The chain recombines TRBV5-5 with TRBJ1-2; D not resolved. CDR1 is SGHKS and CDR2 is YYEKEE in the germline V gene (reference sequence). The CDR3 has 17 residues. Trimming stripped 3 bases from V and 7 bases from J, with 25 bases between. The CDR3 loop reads CASSWVEDVSPLSGYTF. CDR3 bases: TGTGCCAGCAGCTGGGTAGAGGACGTAAGCCCCTTATCTGGCTACACCTTC.

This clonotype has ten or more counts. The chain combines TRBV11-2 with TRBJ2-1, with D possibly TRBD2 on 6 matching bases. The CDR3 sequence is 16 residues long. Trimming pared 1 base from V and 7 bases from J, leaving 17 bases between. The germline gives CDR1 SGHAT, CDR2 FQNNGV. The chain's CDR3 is CASSLGWGERGNEQFF. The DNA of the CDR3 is TGTGCCAGCAGCTTAGGGTGGGGGGAGAGGGGAAATGAGCAGTTCTTC.

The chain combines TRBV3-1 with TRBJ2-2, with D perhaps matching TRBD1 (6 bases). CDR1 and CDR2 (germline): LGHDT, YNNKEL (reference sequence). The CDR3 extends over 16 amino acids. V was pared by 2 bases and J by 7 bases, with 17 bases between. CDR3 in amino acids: CASSQLTGPSNGELFF. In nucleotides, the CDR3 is TGTGCCAGCAGCCAACTGACAGGACCCTCAAACGGGGAGCTGTTTTTT.

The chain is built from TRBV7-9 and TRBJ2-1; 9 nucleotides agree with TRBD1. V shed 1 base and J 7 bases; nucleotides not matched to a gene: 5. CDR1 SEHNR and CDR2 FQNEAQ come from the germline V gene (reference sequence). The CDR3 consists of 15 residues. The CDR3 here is CASSLVQGAGNEQFF. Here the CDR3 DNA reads TGTGCCAGCAGCTTAGTACAGGGGGCGGGAAATGAGCAGTTCTTC.